A few counts support the clone carrying this TCR beta chain. Its cognate antigen is unknown. The data belong to a study of CD8 T cells in ankylosing spondylitis. CDR1 and CDR2 (germline): MNHEY, SVGEGT. V lost 2 bases to trimming and J lost 0 bases; unmatched junction nucleotides: 5. The CDR3 covers 16 residues. With molecular barcodes, quantitative 5'-RACE was used to make the TCR beta libraries. One entry per CDR3 protein, called by TCRdb with MiXCR from the 5' RACE reads. Found here are about 150,000 distinct CDR3 sequences, under 55% of them singletons; the top ten hold about 15%. The study, taken as a whole, reports: Significant enrichment of disease-linked clones was reportedly seen in matched ankylosing spondylitis synovial fluid. Some motif variants had been reported before (in reactive arthritis synovial fluid and blood).

This rearrangement joins TRBV6-2 or TRBV6-3 to TRBJ2-3; 7 bases are shared with TRBD2. The sequenced material came from synovial fluid, either unsorted or a sorted T cell fraction (not recorded which). The sequence was obtained from a male donor with ankylosing spondylitis. CDR3 loop: CASSYRGEASTDTQYF. The CDR3 coding sequence is TGTGCCAGCAGTTACCGGGGGGAGGCAAGCACAGATACGCAGTATTTT.